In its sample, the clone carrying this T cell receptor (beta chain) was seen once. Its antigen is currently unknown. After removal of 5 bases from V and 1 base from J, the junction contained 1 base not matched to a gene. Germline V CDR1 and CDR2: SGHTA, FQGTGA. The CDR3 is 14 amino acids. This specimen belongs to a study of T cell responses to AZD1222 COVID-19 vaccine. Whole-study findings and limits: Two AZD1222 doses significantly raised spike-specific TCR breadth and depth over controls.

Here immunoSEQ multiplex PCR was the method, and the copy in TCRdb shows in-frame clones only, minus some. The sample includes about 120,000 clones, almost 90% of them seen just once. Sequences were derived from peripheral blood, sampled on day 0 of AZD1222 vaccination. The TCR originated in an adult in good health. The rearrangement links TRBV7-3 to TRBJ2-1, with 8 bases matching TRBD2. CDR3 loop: CASSIAGSYNEQFF. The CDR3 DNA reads TGTGCCAGCAGCATAGCGGGGTCCTACAATGAGCAGTTCTTC.